The next 4 T cell receptor beta chains were all read from a single sample in a study of T cells in Graves' hyperthyroidism and ophthalmopathy. Using RNA transcripts as the source, TCR beta CDR3 regions were amplified. Carried out on the TCR CDR3, a first-round RT-PCR used the HTBI primer set. TCRdb called the multiplex PCR reads again in MiXCR, with one record for every CDR3 protein. This table has around 700,000 distinct CDR3 sequences, about 17% appearing once. The sample comprised blood. The receptor set was obtained from a woman between 50 and 59 years old with Graves' hyperthyroidism that later progressed to Graves' ophthalmopathy.

This clonotype was detected only a few times. The CDR3 region has the DNA TGTGCCAGCAGTCCTGGATCCCGGGACTCCGGGCACGATGAGCAGTTCTTC. It encodes CASSPGSRDSGHDEQFF. The chain carries TRBV13 and TRBJ2-1; tentative D call: TRBD2 (6 bases). Germline V gives CDR1 PRHDT, CDR2 FYEKMQ (reference sequence). V was pared by 6 bases and J by 8 bases, with 26 bases between. CDR3 size: 17 residues.

V gene TRBV29-1 combines with J gene TRBJ2-5; D unclear. The CDR3 consists of 10 residues. Trimming removed 2 bases at V and 5 bases at J, with 3 bases between. Germline CDR1 reads SQVTM; CDR2 reads ANQGSEA. The CDR3 DNA reads TGCAGCGTTGAATCGGAGACCCAGTACTTC. Translating gives CSVESETQYF.

A note on this clonotype: Since a much larger clone is just one base distant, this may be a read error. The rearrangement joins TRBV10-1 to TRBJ1-1; D is uncertain. Trimming shortened V by 0 bases and J by 4 bases, and 12 bases separated the two germline ends. CDR3 length: 15 amino acids. Per germline, CDR1 WNHNN and CDR2 SYGVQD (reference sequence). The CDR3 is CASSESLGPSTEAFF. In nucleotides, the CDR3 is TGCGCCAGCAGTGAGTCCCTAGGGCCGAGCACTGAAGCTTTCTTT.

This clonotype has ten or more counts. The CDR3 DNA reads TGTGCCAGCTCACCCTCCCCCCCAGGAACCGTGCTCCAGCATTTT. Translation gives CASSPSPPGTVLQHF. V gene TRBV18 combines with J gene TRBJ1-5; D remains ambiguous. Germline V lookup: CDR1 KGHSH, CDR2 LQKENI. V was clipped by 3 bases and J by 12 bases, with 21 bases between them. This CDR3 comprises 15 residues. The full variable domain, in which reference TRBV18 and TRBJ1-5 provide the parts outside the CDR3, is NAGVMQNPRHLVRRRGQEARLRCSPMKGHSHVYWYRQLPEEGLKFMVYLQKENIIDESGMPKERFSAEFPKEGPSILRIQQVVRGDSAAYFCASSPSPPGTVLQHFGDGTRLSIL.